The text below deals with one T cell receptor (beta chain). Its antigen is not known. These data are taken from a study of cytomegalovirus exposure and HLA in healthy donors. General study results and limits: In a later analysis, most CMV-associated TCR beta chains appeared HLA-restricted.

Germline V gene data show CDR1 as KGHSH and CDR2 as LQKENI. The CDR3 consists of 14 residues. V shed 0 bases and J shed 0 bases, with 6 bases lying between them. 13 Jbeta primers and 60 Vbeta primers were used for the PCR. Using immunoSEQ multiplex PCR, the repertoire was profiled, and TCRdb retains in-frame clones only, with some absent. The sample holds 100,000 to 150,000 clones; roughly four fifths are singletons and the top ten take more than 1.5%. The clonotype originates from a man between 45 and 60 years old in good health and CMV-seronegative. The rearrangement links TRBV18 to TRBJ2-7; no definite D call. Sequencing used PBMCs. The CDR3 region has the DNA TGTGCCAGCTCACCACCTGTCAACTCCTACGAGCAGTACTTC. Translated: CASSPPVNSYEQYF.